This record looks at one TCR beta chain sequence and its context. The data derive from a study of blood T cell repertoires in COVID-19. About the research overall: Researchers got acute and convalescent COVID-19 samples from the United States, Italy and Spain. In each case, the material was cDNA or gDNA derived from T cells, B-cell-depleted T cells, or PBMCs.

Per the germline V gene, CDR1 is KGHSH and CDR2 is LQKENI. This CDR3 has 16 residues. The junction had 8 bases not matched to a gene; V was cut back by 3 bases and J by 1 base. Under the authors' procedure: Estimates of nucleated cell counts were drawn from the amplification of reference gene primers. Assay used: immunoSEQ multiplex PCR; TCRdb lists only in-frame clones, some missing. V and J calls plus clone size are reproduced from that table; the DNA served to infer D and trimming. The sample has around 330,000 clones; 85% to 90% are singletons. This TCR derives from a woman in her 50s with active or convalescent COVID-19. Sequenced sample: peripheral blood. This chain joins TRBV18 and TRBJ1-1, with 7 bases that match TRBD1. The CDR3 DNA follows: TGTGCCAGCTCACCCCCGAATCACAGGGGGAACACTGAAGCTTTCTTT. It translates to CASSPPNHRGNTEAFF.